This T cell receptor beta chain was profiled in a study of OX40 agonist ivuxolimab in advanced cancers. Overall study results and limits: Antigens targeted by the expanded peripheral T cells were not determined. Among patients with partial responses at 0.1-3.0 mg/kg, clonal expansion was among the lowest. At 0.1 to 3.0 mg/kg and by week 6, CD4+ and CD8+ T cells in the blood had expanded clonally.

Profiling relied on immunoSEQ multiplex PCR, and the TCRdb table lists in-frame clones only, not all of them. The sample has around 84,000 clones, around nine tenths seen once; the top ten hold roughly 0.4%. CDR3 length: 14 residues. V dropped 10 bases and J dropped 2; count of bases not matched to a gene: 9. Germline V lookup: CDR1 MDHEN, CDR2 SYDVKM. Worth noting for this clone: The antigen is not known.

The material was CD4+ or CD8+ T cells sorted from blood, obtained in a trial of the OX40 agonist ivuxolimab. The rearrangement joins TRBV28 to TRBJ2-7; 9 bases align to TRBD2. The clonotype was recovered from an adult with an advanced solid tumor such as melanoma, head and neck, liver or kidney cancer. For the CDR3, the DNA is TGTGCCACCAAATCTCTAGCGGGACCCTACGAGCAGTACTTC. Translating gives CATKSLAGPYEQYF. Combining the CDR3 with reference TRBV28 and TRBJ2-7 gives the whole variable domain DVKVTQSSRYLVKRTGEKVFLECVQDMDHENMFWYRQDPGLGLRLIYFSYDVKMKEKGDIPEGYSVSREKKERFSLILESASTNQTSMYLCATKSLAGPYEQYFGPGTRLTVT.